This T cell receptor (beta chain) appears in the sequencing data of a study of post-analysis software for immune sequencing data. Study information: The cohort encompassed relapsing-remitting, secondary progressive and progressive-relapsing multiple sclerosis disease courses.

Study results and limitations: Diversity measured as normalized Chao1 was significantly lower in multiple sclerosis patients than in controls. Five TRBV segments, including TRBV5-6, TRBV5-1 and TRBV20-1, were more frequent in patients than controls. Analysis by F measure revealed that same-batch samples clustered strongly together.

V lost 6 bases to trimming and J lost 4 bases, with 18 bases between them. Germline V gene sequence: CDR1 MDHEN, CDR2 SYDVKM. CDR3 size: 15 residues. Notes on this clonotype: Its antigen is not identified.

Unique molecular identifiers were present in the TCR beta cDNA libraries. Once roughly 0.9 to 10 million T cells were used, hundreds of thousands of cDNA molecules resulted. MiXCR, applied by TCRdb to the PCR reads, yields one record per CDR3 protein. This sample has approximately 460,000 distinct CDR3 sequences, with around 40% found just once. V and J are TRBV28 and TRBJ1-2; weak D call: TRBD1 (5 bases). The sample consisted of blood. The TCR comes from a girl aged 5 to 17 with multiple sclerosis. The CDR3: CASSPGPRDTYGYTF. The CDR3 bases are TGTGCCAGCAGCCCGGGACCGAGGGATACCTATGGCTACACCTTC.